This T cell receptor beta chain was sequenced during a study of blood T cell repertoires in COVID-19 (dated by TCRdb to about 2020). About the study as a whole: Samples from collaborators originated in the United States, Italy and Spain and spanned both the acute and convalescent phases of COVID-19. HLA class I and class II types, where available, came from metadata supplied by the sample provider rather than from assay-based typing. The sample metadata nearly always contained a de-identified subject ID, COVID-19 status, age in years and sex. The material from the prospective study consisted of cDNA or gDNA derived from T cells, B-cell-depleted T cells, or PBMCs. The repertoires were released in a freely available public database intended as a resource for research on the immune response to SARS-CoV-2. Samples were obtained from the ongoing ImmuneRACE study (first 160 participants) and from about 1,300 subjects provided by 6 global collaborators. The dataset comprised deeply sampled blood TCRbeta repertoires from subjects exposed to, actively infected with, or recovered from COVID-19. The paper as a whole reports these results and caveats: How much clinical and demographic metadata was included differed by source and by participant, and the metadata was provided uncurated.

One collaborating source in Seattle enrolled patients while the patients were actively infected and followed the patients over time throughout the course of disease. Collaborating institutions collected whole blood in K2EDTA tubes following their own protocols. Collaborator samples were shipped for TCRbeta analysis as frozen whole blood, isolated PBMCs, or DNA extracted from either sample type. CDR1 and CDR2 are read off the germline V gene as SGHRS and YFSETQ. Reading from cysteine to phenylalanine, the CDR3 counts 16 amino acids. Just CDR3 DNA is preserved here, 48 bases in frame from base 1. Relative to germline, V is 4 bases shorter and J is 2 bases shorter, with 17 bases between their ends. The immunoSEQ Assay, a bias-controlled multiplex PCR, was used to amplify TCRbeta CDR3 regions from genomic DNA. In the paper's pipeline: Nucleated cell counts per sample were estimated from amplification of reference gene primers within the assay. Sequence reads were collapsed and filtered to measure the absolute abundance of every unique TCRbeta CDR3 rearrangement. For each sample, productive Simpson clonality was calculated as the square root of Simpson's diversity index over productive rearrangements. In TCRdb, the immuneACCESS table is reduced to in-frame sequences with V and J assigned. These tables do not hold every clone; where another copy was compared, an unresolved V gene accounts for under half, and the others remain unexplained. For V, J and clone size, that table is used; D and trimming come from the DNA. In this sample the table shows around 460,000 clones, approximately 90% of which occur a single time. The ten largest make up 0.8% to 0.85% of the sample.

Regarding this clone: The clone's antigen remains unknown. No base qualities exist here, and no much larger clone lies one base off it.

The sample was peripheral blood. The receptor chain draws on TRBV5-1 and TRBJ2-3; TRBD1 is possibly the D segment (6 matching bases). The sequence came from a man aged 18 to 29 with COVID-19, enrolled during active disease. DNA sequence: TGCGCCAGCAGCGACACCGGGACACTGTCCACAGATACGCAGTATTTT. Translation gives CASSDTGTLSTDTQYF.